This T cell receptor beta chain was found in a study of CD8+ T cells in alopecia areata. Turning to the study itself: The drug, oral tofacitinib, was given to treated patients at 5 to 10 mg twice daily. Study-level points and caveats: Many expanded lesional clones remained in scalp and blood on tofacitinib. Only one nonresponder was present, which leaves the link between baseline CD8+ expansion and response uncertain.

It was cDNA, reverse transcribed from extracted RNA, that served as the sequencing template. Here immunoSEQ multiplex PCR was the method, and the copy in TCRdb shows in-frame clones only, minus some. Among approximately 100,000 clones, around 84% were seen once, and the ten largest hold 8.5% to 14%. Regarding this clone: Its antigen remains unknown.

Treatment meaning: oral pan-JAK inhibitor, 5-10 mg twice daily. The clonotype originates from a human donor with alopecia areata. This specimen was CD8+ T cells sorted from blood, taken at approximately week 30, from a patient treated with tofacitinib.

In nucleotides, the CDR3 is TGTGCCAGCAGCCGAACAGGGGGTGTAACAGATACGCAGTATTTT. Residues: CASSRTGGVTDTQYF. V and J are TRBV11-2 and TRBJ2-3, with TRBD1 matching 8 bases. The CDR3 is made up of 15 amino acids. J was trimmed by 3 bases and V by 5 bases; bases with no gene match: 7. Germline CDR1 is SGHAT and CDR2 is FQNNGV. Looking up the rest from reference TRBV11-2 and TRBJ2-3 gives the full variable domain: EAGVAQSPRYKIIEKRQSVAFWCNPISGHATLYWYQQILGQGPKLLIQFQNNGVVDDSQLPKDRFSAERLKGVDSTLKIQPAKLEDSAVYLCASSRTGGVTDTQYFGPGTRLTVL.